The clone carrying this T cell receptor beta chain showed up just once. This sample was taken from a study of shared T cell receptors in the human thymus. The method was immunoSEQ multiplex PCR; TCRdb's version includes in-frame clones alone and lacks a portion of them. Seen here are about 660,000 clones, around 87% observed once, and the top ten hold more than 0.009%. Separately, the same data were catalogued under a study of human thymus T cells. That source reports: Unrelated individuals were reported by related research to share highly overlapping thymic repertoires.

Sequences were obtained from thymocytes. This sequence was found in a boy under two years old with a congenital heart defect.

The CDR3 reads CASREAYRVPGELFF. The CDR3 DNA is TGTGCCAGCAGAGAAGCGTACAGGGTGCCCGGGGAGCTGTTTTTT. V is TRBV28 and J is TRBJ2-2, with D tentatively TRBD1 (6 bases). V lost 6 bases and J lost 6, with 17 bases in between. This CDR3 contains 15 residues. Germline-derived CDR1 and CDR2 are MDHEN and SYDVKM.